The clone carrying this TCR beta chain was observed many times. TCRdb re-called the 5' RACE reads through MiXCR, storing one row per CDR3 protein. The table includes tens of thousands of distinct CDR3 sequences, roughly 3.9% detected once. The data originate from a study of neurological immune-mediated disorders. CDR3 length: 17 residues. In germline, CDR1 is MNHNY, CDR2 SVGAGI (reference sequence). V shed 2 bases and J 1 base; nucleotides not matched to a gene: 6. Source material: PBMCs. This chain connects TRBV6-6 to TRBJ1-5; the match to TRBD1 covers 9 bases. This receptor was identified in a man aged 25 to 40 with multiple sclerosis. CDR3 sequence reads: CASSYATQGASNQPQHF. The CDR3 coding sequence is TGTGCCAGCAGTTACGCAACACAGGGGGCAAGCAATCAGCCCCAGCATTTT.